One sample yielded the 5 T cell receptor beta chains listed below, sequenced in a study of CD8 T cells in Susac syndrome. Random-hexamer reverse transcription was applied to about 0.5 to 1 ug RNA. TCRdb analysed the immunoSEQ multiplex PCR reads with MiXCR anew, one entry per CDR3 protein. The sample gives around 140,000 distinct CDR3 sequences, roughly 94% of which show up once; more than 0.14% is in the top ten. Sequenced input: CD4+ T cells from PBMCs. These TCRs come from a human donor with Susac syndrome.

The chain carries TRBV12-3 or TRBV12-4 and TRBJ2-2, with D perhaps being TRBD1 or TRBD2 (5 bases each). The germline V and J ends were trimmed by 3 bases and 6 bases, with 17 bases remaining between them. The CDR3 consists of 16 residues. CDR3 residues: CASSFRVTGPPGELFF. The DNA of the CDR3 is TGTGCCAGCAGTTTCCGAGTAACGGGGCCTCCCGGGGAGCTGTTTTTT.

The chain has TRBV12-3 or TRBV12-4 and TRBJ2-2; 8 nucleotides match TRBD2. The CDR3 sequence is 16 residues long. V was pared by 6 bases and J by 4 bases, with 10 bases of the junction left unmatched. CDR3 sequence: CASSPGLAGTTGELFF. The DNA for the CDR3 is TGTGCCAGCAGCCCCGGGCTAGCGGGTACCACCGGGGAGCTGTTTTTT.

J is TRBJ2-5 and V is TRBV20-1; TRBD2 matches at 10 bases. This CDR3 is 14 amino acids long. Germline V lookup: CDR1 DFQATT, CDR2 SNEGSKA (reference sequence). The junction had 5 bases not matched to a gene; V was cut back by 2 bases and J by 5 bases. CDR3 in DNA: TGCAGTGCTAGAAGCGGGGGGGCCTGGGAGACCCAGTACTTC. Its protein is CSARSGGAWETQYF.

The CDR3 is CSASGQVNYNSPLHF. The CDR3 coding sequence is TGCAGTGCTAGTGGACAGGTTAACTATAATTCACCCCTCCACTTT. This chain connects TRBV20-1 to TRBJ1-6, with 7 bases identical to TRBD1. The CDR3 consists of 15 residues. Trimming removed 3 bases from V and 3 bases from J; junction bases left unmatched: 5. The V gene's germline CDR1 is DFQATT and CDR2 SNEGSKA (reference sequence).

The V call is TRBV12-3 or TRBV12-4, the J call TRBJ2-7, with a possible D match to TRBD2 (6 bases). The V end was cut by 8 bases, the J end by 0 bases, with 23 bases between. This CDR3 contains 17 residues. The CDR3 is CASGFLVLGLRSYEQYF. For the CDR3, the DNA is TGTGCCAGCGGGTTCCTTGTTTTGGGACTCCGCTCCTACGAGCAGTACTTC.